Sequencing of this T cell receptor beta chain was carried out in a study of cytomegalovirus exposure and HLA in healthy donors. General study findings and limits: The presence/absence work took it that sequencing depth was about the same across donors.

Researchers ran the PCR with 60 Vbeta and 13 Jbeta primers. Assay used: immunoSEQ multiplex PCR; TCRdb lists only in-frame clones, some missing. Of more than 100,000 clones in the sample, approximately 75% were seen once. On this clone: The antigen is not known.

V lost 2 bases and J lost 9; bases outside the gene matches: 6. Germline-derived CDR1 and CDR2 are SGHTA and FQGNSA. The CDR3 runs to 14 residues. The specimen was PBMCs. The chain is built from TRBV7-2 and TRBJ2-2; 7 nucleotides align to TRBD2. The receptor comes from a man between 50 and 59 years old in good health and CMV-seropositive. The CDR3 sequence is CASSLPRTRRELFF. The CDR3 nucleotides are TGTGCCAGCAGCTTACCCCGGACTAGGAGGGAGCTGTTTTTT.